Below, 25 T cell receptor beta chains from the same sample are listed, as sequenced in a study of cytomegalovirus exposure and HLA in healthy donors. This PCR relied on a set of 60 Vbeta primers and 13 Jbeta primers. TCRdb's table, derived via immunoSEQ multiplex PCR, lists solely in-frame clones and lacks some. The data show some 100,000 clones, 81% seen once. The sample comprised PBMCs. The source of these receptors is a woman aged 30 to 39 in good health and CMV-seronegative.

The chain employs TRBV7-6 and TRBJ2-2; 9 nucleotides agree with TRBD1. The CDR3 is 17 residues long. The V gene's germline CDR1 is SGHVS and CDR2 FNYEAQ. J lost 6 bases, V lost 4 bases, and 12 bases had no gene match. In nucleotides, the CDR3 is TGTGCCAGCAGCTCAACCCGGGACAGGGTGGTTCCCGGGGAGCTGTTTTTT. Its translation is CASSSTRDRVVPGELFF. The full variable domain, rest sourced from reference TRBV7-6 and TRBJ2-2, is GAGVSQSPRYKVTKRGQDVALRCDPISGHVSLYWYRQALGQGPEFLTYFNYEAQQDKSGLPNDRFSAERPEGSISTLTIQRTEQRDSAMYRCASSSTRDRVVPGELFFGEGSRLTVL.

The chain combines TRBV18 with TRBJ2-6, with TRBD1 matching 7 bases. The CDR3 runs to 18 residues. V lost 2 bases and J lost 0; bases outside the gene matches: 7. The germline gives CDR1 KGHSH, CDR2 LQKENI. As DNA, the CDR3 is TGTGCCAGCTCACCATTGAGGGACAGAAGCTCTGGGGCCAACGTCCTGACTTTC. Translation: CASSPLRDRSSGANVLTF. Full variable domain (remainder filled in from reference TRBV18 and TRBJ2-6): NAGVMQNPRHLVRRRGQEARLRCSPMKGHSHVYWYRQLPEEGLKFMVYLQKENIIDESGMPKERFSAEFPKEGPSILRIQQVVRGDSAAYFCASSPLRDRSSGANVLTFGAGSRLTVL.

The chain has TRBV7-2 and TRBJ2-7; 12 positions match TRBD1. The CDR3 loop spans 14 amino acids. CDR1 is SGHTA and CDR2 is FQGNSA in the germline V gene. The ends lost 6 bases at V and 6 bases at J; junction bases unmatched: 6. The CDR3, as DNA: TGTGCCAGCAGTCGGGACAGGGGGCTATTCGAGCAGTACTTC. Encoded protein: CASSRDRGLFEQYF.

This chain links TRBV19 with TRBJ1-2; D possibly corresponds to TRBD1 (6 bases). Germline V gene lookup returns CDR1 LNHDA and CDR2 SQIVND (reference sequence). Trimming took 6 bases from V and 0 from J, leaving 14 bases between them. The CDR3 runs 15 residues. The CDR3 bases are TGTGCCAGTAGCGTCCGGGGGGCTACTAACTATGGCTACACCTTC. This encodes CASSVRGATNYGYTF.

The chain joins TRBV5-6 to TRBJ2-5, with 14 bases identical to TRBD2. With 7 bases clipped from V and 5 bases from J, the junction kept 13 bases outside the gene matches. Germline V gives CDR1 SGHDT, CDR2 YYEEEE. There are 17 residues in the CDR3. This CDR3 is CASSGETSGRARETQYF. The CDR3 DNA reads TGTGCCAGCTCTGGGGAGACTAGCGGGAGGGCTAGGGAGACCCAGTACTTC.

J is TRBJ2-1 and V is TRBV2; 7 bases are shared with TRBD1. Unmatched junction bases numbered 7, after V lost 8 bases and J lost 0 bases. Germline V gene sequence: CDR1 SNHLY, CDR2 FYNNEI. This CDR3 is built from 15 residues. In DNA form, the CDR3 reads TGTGCCAGCGGGCAGGGACAGAGCTCCTACAATGAGCAGTTCTTC. It codes for CASGQGQSSYNEQFF.

As to this clone: One junction end does not reproduce the germline sequence, and a read error may be involved. This sequence joins TRBV7-9 and TRBJ2-7; D might be TRBD1 (6 bases). CDR1 is SEHNR and CDR2 is FQNEAQ in the germline V gene (reference sequence). The CDR3 totals 14 residues. The CDR3 region is CSSSTSGTLREQYF. CDR3 nucleotides: TGTTCCAGCAGCACTTCCGGGACACTCCGCGAGCAGTACTTC.

V usage is TRBV7-8 and J usage is TRBJ2-2; 7 bases are shared with TRBD1. The junction had 7 bases not matched to a gene; V was cut back by 6 bases and J by 0 bases. This CDR3 is 16 amino acids long. CDR1 and CDR2 (germline): SGHVS, FQNEAQ. The CDR3 sequence is CASRRVGQSNTGELFF. CDR3 nucleotides: TGTGCCAGCAGACGAGTGGGACAGTCGAACACCGGGGAGCTGTTTTTT.

There are a few counts of this clone. The CDR3 sequence: CASSGPAGANIQYF. Here the CDR3 DNA reads TGTGCCAGCAGTGGTCCGGCGGGGGCGAACATTCAGTACTTC. The V gene is TRBV6-1, the J gene TRBJ2-4; D is possibly TRBD2 (7 bases). V lost 4 bases and J lost 7, with 14 bases in between. The CDR3 runs 14 residues. Germline loops: CDR1 MNHNS, CDR2 SASEGT.

The J gene is TRBJ2-2, the V gene TRBV15; perhaps TRBD2 as D (5 bases). Trimming cost V 0 bases and J 8 bases, with 16 bases left between them. Germline loops: CDR1 LNHNV, CDR2 YYDKDF (reference sequence). CDR3 length equals 16 residues. The CDR3 DNA reads as TGTGCCACCAGCAGAGATGGGAGCACCCCGGATGGGGAGCTGTTTTTT. Its translation: CATSRDGSTPDGELFF.

The CDR3 DNA sequence: TGCGCCAGCAGCTTGGGAATCCCGGGGAATGAGCAGTTCTTC. Amino acid sequence: CASSLGIPGNEQFF. This chain uses TRBV5-1 with TRBJ2-1; possibly TRBD2 for D (5 bases). Germline values: CDR1 SGHRS, CDR2 YFSETQ. With 0 bases removed from V and 7 bases from J, the gap between germline ends came to 11 bases. This CDR3 has 14 residues.

The rearrangement uses TRBV7-8 and TRBJ2-7; 12 nucleotides align to TRBD2. Trimming took 1 base from V and 10 from J; bases not matched to a gene: 5. The length of the CDR3 is 14 residues. Germline CDR1 SGHVS, CDR2 FQNEAQ. The CDR3 DNA is TGTGCCAGCAGCTTAGTCGCTAGCGGGAGGGTACAGTACTTC. It specifies CASSLVASGRVQYF.

The V call is TRBV27, the J call TRBJ1-1; maybe TRBD1 (5 bases). Trimming removed 5 bases at V and 10 bases at J, with 17 bases between. The V gene's germline CDR1 is MNHEY and CDR2 SMNVEV (reference sequence). The CDR3 extends over 13 amino acids. CDR3 sequence: CASSGYDGGPAFF. The CDR3 bases are TGTGCCAGCAGTGGGTATGACGGGGGTCCAGCTTTCTTT.

The chain carries TRBV19 and TRBJ2-2; TRBD2 aligns across 14 bases. CDR1 and CDR2 (germline): LNHDA, SQIVND (reference sequence). The CDR3 contains 19 residues. Trimming took 3 bases from V and 3 from J; bases not matched to a gene: 9. This chain's CDR3 is CASSIFSPGLAGDTGELFF. In DNA, the CDR3 is TGTGCCAGTAGTATTTTTTCCCCGGGACTAGCGGGAGACACCGGGGAGCTGTTTTTT. Full variable domain (rest looked up from reference TRBV19 and TRBJ2-2): DGGITQSPKYLFRKEGQNVTLSCEQNLNHDAMYWYRQDPGQGLRLIYYSQIVNDFQKGDIAEGYSVSREKKESFPLTVTSAQKNPTAFYLCASSIFSPGLAGDTGELFFGEGSRLTVL.

V gene TRBV5-1 combines with J gene TRBJ1-3, with D perhaps TRBD1 (5 bases). The CDR3 consists of 17 residues. The germline V gene encodes CDR1 SGHRS and CDR2 YFSETQ. Trimming stripped 0 bases from V and 0 bases from J, with 13 bases between. The CDR3 DNA is TGCGCCAGCAGCTTGGGGGGCCAGCTCAGCTCTGGAAACACCATATATTTT. Its translation is CASSLGGQLSSGNTIYF.

The chain is built from TRBV5-4 and TRBJ1-1; possible D gene TRBD1, 6 bases. Germline V gives CDR1 SGHNT, CDR2 YYREEE (reference sequence). V lost 6 bases and J 0 bases, leaving 18 bases between the germline ends. This CDR3 has 16 amino acids. CDR3 bases: TGTGCCAGCACCCTAGGGGGAAGAAGAATGAACACTGAAGCTTTCTTT. It codes for CASTLGGRRMNTEAFF. The variable domain in full, completed from reference TRBV5-4 and TRBJ1-1, reads ETGVTQSPTHLIKTRGQQVTLRCSSQSGHNTVSWYQQALGQGPQFIFQYYREEENGRGNFPPRFSGLQFPNYSSELNVNALELDDSALYLCASTLGGRRMNTEAFFGQGTRLTVV.

The chain couples TRBV5-6 to TRBJ2-6; no reliable D call. The CDR3 totals 17 residues. In germline, CDR1 is SGHDT, CDR2 YYEEEE. With 0 bases removed from V and 0 bases from J, the gap between germline ends came to 10 bases. This chain's CDR3 is CASSLAASSSGANVLTF. The CDR3 nucleotides read TGTGCCAGCAGCTTGGCCGCGAGTAGCTCTGGGGCCAACGTCCTGACTTTC. The variable domain in full, with the rest retrieved from reference TRBV5-6 and TRBJ2-6, is DAGVTQSPTHLIKTRGQQVTLRCSPKSGHDTVSWYQQALGQGPQFIFQYYEEEERQRGNFPDRFSGHQFPNYSSELNVNALLLGDSALYLCASSLAASSSGANVLTFGAGSRLTVL.

This clone has a handful of counts. The chain uses TRBV19 and TRBJ2-1; 12 bases agree with TRBD1. This CDR3 contains 12 residues. Germline V gene sequence: CDR1 LNHDA, CDR2 SQIVND (reference sequence). V lost 5 bases, J lost 10 bases, and 0 bases stayed unmatched. In DNA form, the CDR3 reads TGTGCCAGTAGTGGGACAGGGGGCGAGCAGTTCTTC. Protein product: CASSGTGGEQFF.

V gene TRBV5-5 combines with J gene TRBJ2-1; D gene unclear. The CDR3 runs 15 residues. The germline V and J ends were trimmed by 4 bases and 4 bases, with 15 bases remaining between them. Germline-derived CDR1 and CDR2 are SGHKS and YYEKEE (reference sequence). The CDR3, as DNA: TGTGCCAGCAGCCGTGCCAATCCGGAGTACAATGAGCAGTTCTTC. It yields the protein CASSRANPEYNEQFF.

This clone occurred a few times. The chain combines TRBV18 with TRBJ1-4, with D tentatively TRBD1 (6 bases). This CDR3 contains 14 residues. Germline-derived CDR1 and CDR2 are KGHSH and LQKENI. Trimming pared 2 bases from V and 7 bases from J, leaving 11 bases between. The CDR3 nucleotides read TGTGCCAGCTCACCAAACAGGGCGGGTGAAAAACTGTTTTTT. Encoded protein: CASSPNRAGEKLFF. The entire variable domain, with the rest obtained from reference TRBV18 and TRBJ1-4, is as follows: NAGVMQNPRHLVRRRGQEARLRCSPMKGHSHVYWYRQLPEEGLKFMVYLQKENIIDESGMPKERFSAEFPKEGPSILRIQQVVRGDSAAYFCASSPNRAGEKLFFGSGTQLSVL.

The chain couples TRBV10-3 to TRBJ2-1; TRBD2 might be the D (6 bases). Germline-derived CDR1 and CDR2 are ENHRY and SYGVKD. This CDR3 is built from 12 residues. Deletions cut 4 bases from V and 9 bases from J, with 10 bases between. DNA of the CDR3: TGTGCCATCAGTGCCCTAGCGTCTGAGCAGTTCTTC. It yields the protein CAISALASEQFF.

The rearrangement uses TRBV11-2 and TRBJ2-1; D unresolved. The CDR3 loop spans 11 amino acids. V dropped 1 base and J dropped 7 bases, with 2 bases sitting between them. Looked up from germline, CDR1 is SGHAT and CDR2 is FQNNGV. CDR3 sequence (DNA): TGTGCCAGCAGCTTAGCGAATGAGCAGTTCTTC. Amino acid sequence: CASSLANEQFF. The full variable domain, rest sourced from reference TRBV11-2 and TRBJ2-1, is EAGVAQSPRYKIIEKRQSVAFWCNPISGHATLYWYQQILGQGPKLLIQFQNNGVVDDSQLPKDRFSAERLKGVDSTLKIQPAKLEDSAVYLCASSLANEQFFGPGTRLTVL.

This chain connects TRBV5-1 to TRBJ1-4, with D possibly TRBD1 on 5 matching bases. Trimming removed 4 bases from V and 7 bases from J, with 14 bases in between. CDR3 size: 14 residues. Germline CDR1 reads SGHRS; CDR2 reads YFSETQ. The CDR3 loop reads CASSTYGGVEKLFF. In nucleotides, the CDR3 is TGCGCCAGCAGCACCTACGGGGGAGTTGAAAAACTGTTTTTT.

This clone was recorded a few times. The rearrangement uses TRBV19 and TRBJ2-1, with D perhaps matching TRBD2 (7 bases). Germline V gene data show CDR1 as LNHDA and CDR2 as SQIVND (reference sequence). CDR3 length: 14 residues. V lost 10 bases to trimming and J lost 2 bases, with 15 bases between them. CDR3 DNA sequence: TGTGCCACCCAGGGGAGGGAGGCCTACAATGAGCAGTTCTTC. Amino acid sequence: CATQGREAYNEQFF.

A single count supports this clone. The J gene is TRBJ2-4, the V gene TRBV27; 10 positions match TRBD1. This CDR3 region has 17 residues. Looked up from germline, CDR1 is MNHEY and CDR2 is SMNVEV (reference sequence). The trim removed 5 bases at V and 0 bases at J, leaving 7 bases unmatched. The DNA for the CDR3 is TGTGCCAGCAGTAACCGGACAGGGGGGATAGCCAAAAACATTCAGTACTTC. Encoded protein: CASSNRTGGIAKNIQYF.